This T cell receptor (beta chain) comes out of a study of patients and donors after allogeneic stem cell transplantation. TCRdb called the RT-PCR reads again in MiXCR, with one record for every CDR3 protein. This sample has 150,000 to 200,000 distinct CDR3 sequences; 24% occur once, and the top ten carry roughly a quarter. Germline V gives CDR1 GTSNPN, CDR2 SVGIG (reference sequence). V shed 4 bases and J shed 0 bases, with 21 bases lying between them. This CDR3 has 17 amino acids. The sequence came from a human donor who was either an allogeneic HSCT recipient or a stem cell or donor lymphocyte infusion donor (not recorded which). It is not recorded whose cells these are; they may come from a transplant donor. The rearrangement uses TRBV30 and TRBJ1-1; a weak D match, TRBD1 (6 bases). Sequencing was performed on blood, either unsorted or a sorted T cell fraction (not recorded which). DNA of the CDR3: TGTGCCTGGATCCTTATTTCTCTTTGGGGGCTGAACACTGAAGCTTTCTTT. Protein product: CAWILISLWGLNTEAFF.